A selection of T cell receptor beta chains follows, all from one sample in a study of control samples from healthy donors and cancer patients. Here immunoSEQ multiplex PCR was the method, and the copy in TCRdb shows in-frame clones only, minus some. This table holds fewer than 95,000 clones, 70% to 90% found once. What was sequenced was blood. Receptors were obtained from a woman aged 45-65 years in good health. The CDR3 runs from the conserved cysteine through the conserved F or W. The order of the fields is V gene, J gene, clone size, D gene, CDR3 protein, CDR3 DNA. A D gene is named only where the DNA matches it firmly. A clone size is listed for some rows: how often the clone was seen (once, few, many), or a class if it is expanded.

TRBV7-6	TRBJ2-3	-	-	CASSLARWPRGTDTQYF	TGTGCCAGCAGCTTAGCGAGGTGGCCCCGGGGCACAGATACGCAGTATTTT
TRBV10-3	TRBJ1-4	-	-	CAISESQGMTSGGLFF	TGTGCCATCAGTGAGTCGCAGGGGATGACGTCCGGGGGACTGTTTTTT
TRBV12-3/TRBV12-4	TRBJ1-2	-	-	CASSAQGWGYTF	TGTGCCAGCAGTGCACAGGGTTGGGGCTACACCTTC
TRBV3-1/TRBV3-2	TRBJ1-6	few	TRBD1	CASSQDFGPGQGNSPLHF	TGTGCCAGCAGCCAAGATTTCGGCCCGGGACAGGGTAATTCACCCCTCCACTTT
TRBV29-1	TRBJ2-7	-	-	CSVAPTGNSYEQYF	TGCAGCGTGGCCCCAACGGGGAACTCCTACGAGCAGTACTTC
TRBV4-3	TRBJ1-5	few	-	CASSQSRGDQPQHF	TGCGCCAGCAGCCAATCCAGGGGTGATCAGCCCCAGCATTTT
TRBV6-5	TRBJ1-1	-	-	CASRRGGRFLTEAFF	TGTGCCAGCAGGAGGGGGGGACGGTTCCTCACTGAAGCTTTCTTT
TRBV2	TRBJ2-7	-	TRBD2	CASSQTGGGFYEQYF	TGTGCCAGCAGCCAAACGGGAGGAGGGTTCTACGAGCAGTACTTC
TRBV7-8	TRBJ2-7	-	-	CASSPTTPNYEQYF	TGTGCCAGCAGCCCGACGACGCCGAACTACGAGCAGTACTTC
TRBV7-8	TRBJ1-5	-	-	CATEAVSNQPQHF	TGTGCCACCGAGGCCGTGAGCAATCAGCCCCAGCATTTT
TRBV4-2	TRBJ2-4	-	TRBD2	CASSRERGSAKNIQYF	TGTGCCAGCAGCCGAGAGCGGGGTTCGGCCAAAAACATTCAGTACTTC
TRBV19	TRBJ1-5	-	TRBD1	CASNRGEGNQPQHF	TGTGCCAGCAACAGGGGCGAGGGCAATCAGCCCCAGCATTTT
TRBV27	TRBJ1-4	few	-	CASSSRTGEKLFF	TGTGCCAGCAGTTCTCGGACGGGAGAAAAACTGTTTTTT
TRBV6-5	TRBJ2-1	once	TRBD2	CASSYSRGVYNEQFF	TGTGCCAGCAGTTACTCCCGGGGGGTGTACAATGAGCAGTTCTTC